This is a list of T cell receptor beta chains from one sample in a study of control samples from healthy donors and cancer patients. Some clones are missing from TCRdb's copy, which holds only in-frame ones; the method was immunoSEQ multiplex PCR. The sample lists around 230,000 clones, about 94% occurring once. What was sequenced was blood. These receptor sequences come from a man aged 50-59 years in good health. CDR3s include the opening cysteine and the closing phenylalanine or tryptophan.

j_gene | v_gene | CDR3aa
TRBJ2-2 | TRBV11-2 | CASSLTGGSNTGELFF
TRBJ1-1 | TRBV4-2 | CASSQDKGRVDTEAFF
TRBJ2-5 | TRBV29-1 | CSVYPGTGTEETQYF
TRBJ1-4 | TRBV5-8 | CASSLGGSNEKLFF
TRBJ1-6 | TRBV3-1/TRBV3-2 | CASSTGQLYSPLHF
TRBJ1-4 | TRBV5-1 | CASSPWGGRAPTNEKLFF
TRBJ1-2 | TRBV5-1 | CASTSDTNYGYTF
TRBJ2-2 | TRBV24-1 | CATMASGGAGELFF
TRBJ1-1 | TRBV18 | CASSRGLGTEAFF
TRBJ2-5 | TRBV27 | CASSPPGRVWETQYF
TRBJ2-1 | TRBV10-1 | CASSESGGAKEDEQFF
TRBJ1-2 | TRBV12-2 | CASRLGDGNGYTF
TRBJ2-7 | TRBV7-6 | CASSSYPGQGAFEQYF
TRBJ2-7 | TRBV27 | CASSQEKGGRPYEQYF
TRBJ1-2 | TRBV7-9 | CASSFRGVNYGYTF